One TCR beta chain is described in this entry. What it binds is not known. The source of the sample is a study of cytomegalovirus exposure and HLA in healthy donors. The CDR3 extends over 15 amino acids. Germline CDR1 and CDR2: ENHRY and SYGVKD. Germline trimming cut 4 bases from V and 2 bases from J; bases unmatched to any gene: 4. Study-level findings and limits: Later analysis identified 15,000 to 20,000 TCR beta sequences associated with HLA alleles, using a false discovery rate threshold of 0.05. In vitro data verified a few CMV-associated chains as specific for CMV antigens.

The PCR had 60 Vbeta and 13 Jbeta primers. Assay used: immunoSEQ multiplex PCR; TCRdb lists only in-frame clones, some missing. The sample table includes around 190,000 clones. Sequenced material: PBMCs. This chain uses TRBV10-3 with TRBJ2-7; 11 nucleotides line up with TRBD2. This receptor was taken from a young woman in good health and CMV-seropositive. Here the CDR3 reads CAISAGLAEPYEQYF. In DNA, the CDR3 is TGTGCCATCAGTGCGGGACTAGCGGAGCCCTACGAGCAGTACTTC.